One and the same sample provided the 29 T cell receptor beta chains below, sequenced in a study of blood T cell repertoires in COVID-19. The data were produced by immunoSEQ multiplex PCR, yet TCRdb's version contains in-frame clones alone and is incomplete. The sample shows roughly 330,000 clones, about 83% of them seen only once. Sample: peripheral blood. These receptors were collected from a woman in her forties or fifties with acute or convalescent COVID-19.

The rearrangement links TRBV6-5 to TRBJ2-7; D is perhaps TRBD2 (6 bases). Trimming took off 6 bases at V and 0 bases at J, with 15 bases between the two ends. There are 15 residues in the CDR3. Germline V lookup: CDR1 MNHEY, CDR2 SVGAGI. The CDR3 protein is CASSNEAGNSYEQYF. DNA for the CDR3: TGTGCCAGCAGCAACGAGGCGGGAAACTCCTACGAGCAGTACTTC.

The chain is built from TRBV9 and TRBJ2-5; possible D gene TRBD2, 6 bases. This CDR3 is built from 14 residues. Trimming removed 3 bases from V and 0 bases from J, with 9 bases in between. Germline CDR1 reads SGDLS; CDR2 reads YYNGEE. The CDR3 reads CASSESGYQETQYF. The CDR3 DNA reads TGTGCCAGCAGCGAGAGCGGGTACCAAGAGACCCAGTACTTC. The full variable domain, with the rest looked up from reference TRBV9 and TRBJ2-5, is DSGVTQTPKHLITATGQRVTLRCSPRSGDLSVYWYQQSLDQGLQFLIQYYNGEERAKGNILERFSAQQFPDLHSELNLSSLELGDSALYFCASSESGYQETQYFGPGTRLLVL.

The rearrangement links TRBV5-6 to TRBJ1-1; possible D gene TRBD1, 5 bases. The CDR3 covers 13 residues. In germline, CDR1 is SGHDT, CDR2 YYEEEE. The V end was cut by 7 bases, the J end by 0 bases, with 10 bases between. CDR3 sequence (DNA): TGTGCCAGCTTAAGGGGCCTGAACACTGAAGCTTTCTTT. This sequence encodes CASLRGLNTEAFF.

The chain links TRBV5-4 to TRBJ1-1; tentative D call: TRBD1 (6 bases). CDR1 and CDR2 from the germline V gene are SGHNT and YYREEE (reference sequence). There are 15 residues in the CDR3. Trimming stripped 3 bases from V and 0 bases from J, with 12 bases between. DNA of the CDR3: TGTGCCAGCAGCTCCGCGACAGGCGTGAACACTGAAGCTTTCTTT. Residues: CASSSATGVNTEAFF.

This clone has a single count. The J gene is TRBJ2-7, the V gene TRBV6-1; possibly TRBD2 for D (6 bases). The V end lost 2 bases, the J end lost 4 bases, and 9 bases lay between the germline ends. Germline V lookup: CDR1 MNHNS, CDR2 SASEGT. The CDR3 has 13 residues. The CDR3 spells CASSEPGVYEQYF. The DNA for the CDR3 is TGTGCCAGCAGTGAACCGGGAGTGTACGAGCAGTACTTC.

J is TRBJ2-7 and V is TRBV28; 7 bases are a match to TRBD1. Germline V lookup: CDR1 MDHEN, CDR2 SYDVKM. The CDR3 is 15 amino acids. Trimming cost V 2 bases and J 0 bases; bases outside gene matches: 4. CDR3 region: CASSLGTASSYEQYF. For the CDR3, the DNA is TGTGCCAGCAGTTTAGGGACAGCGAGCTCCTACGAGCAGTACTTC. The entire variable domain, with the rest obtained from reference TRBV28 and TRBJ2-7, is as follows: DVKVTQSSRYLVKRTGEKVFLECVQDMDHENMFWYRQDPGLGLRLIYFSYDVKMKEKGDIPEGYSVSREKKERFSLILESASTNQTSMYLCASSLGTASSYEQYFGPGTRLTVT.

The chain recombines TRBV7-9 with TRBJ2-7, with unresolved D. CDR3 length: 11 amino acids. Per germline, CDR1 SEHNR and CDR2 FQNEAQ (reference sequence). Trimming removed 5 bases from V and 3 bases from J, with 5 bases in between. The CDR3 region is CASSPIYEQYF. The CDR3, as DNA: TGTGCCAGCAGCCCCATCTACGAGCAGTACTTC.

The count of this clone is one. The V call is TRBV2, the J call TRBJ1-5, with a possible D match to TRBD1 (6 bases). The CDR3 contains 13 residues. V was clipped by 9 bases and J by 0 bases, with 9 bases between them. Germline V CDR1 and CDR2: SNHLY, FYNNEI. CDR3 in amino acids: CASRQDSNQPQHF. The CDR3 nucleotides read TGTGCCAGTCGACAGGATAGCAATCAGCCCCAGCATTTT.

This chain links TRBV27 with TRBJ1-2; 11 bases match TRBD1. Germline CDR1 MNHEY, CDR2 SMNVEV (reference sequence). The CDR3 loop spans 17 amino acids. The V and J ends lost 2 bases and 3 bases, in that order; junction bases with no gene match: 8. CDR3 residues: CASSLTPGTGGDYGYTF. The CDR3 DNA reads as TGTGCCAGCAGTTTAACGCCCGGGACAGGGGGGGACTATGGCTACACCTTC.

The CDR3 DNA sequence: TGTGCCAGTAGTATTTACGCTGCAGCGGCTAATGAAAAACTGTTTTTT. It translates to CASSIYAAAANEKLFF. This rearrangement joins TRBV19 to TRBJ1-4; no definite D call. The V end lost 3 bases, the J end lost 3 bases, and 14 bases lay between the germline ends. The CDR3 totals 16 residues. Germline assignment: CDR1 LNHDA and CDR2 SQIVND (reference sequence). Complete variable domain (other parts from reference TRBV19 and TRBJ1-4): DGGITQSPKYLFRKEGQNVTLSCEQNLNHDAMYWYRQDPGQGLRLIYYSQIVNDFQKGDIAEGYSVSREKKESFPLTVTSAQKNPTAFYLCASSIYAAAANEKLFFGSGTQLSVL.

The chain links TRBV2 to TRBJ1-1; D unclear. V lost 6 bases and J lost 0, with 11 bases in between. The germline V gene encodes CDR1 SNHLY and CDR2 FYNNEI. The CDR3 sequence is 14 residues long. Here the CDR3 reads CASSYGTMNTEAFF. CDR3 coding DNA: TGTGCCAGCAGCTACGGTACGATGAACACTGAAGCTTTCTTT. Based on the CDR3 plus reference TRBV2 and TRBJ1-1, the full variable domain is EPEVTQTPSHQVTQMGQEVILRCVPISNHLYFYWYRQILGQKVEFLVSFYNNEISEKSEIFDDQFSVERPDGSNFTLKIRSTKLEDSAMYFCASSYGTMNTEAFFGQGTRLTVV.

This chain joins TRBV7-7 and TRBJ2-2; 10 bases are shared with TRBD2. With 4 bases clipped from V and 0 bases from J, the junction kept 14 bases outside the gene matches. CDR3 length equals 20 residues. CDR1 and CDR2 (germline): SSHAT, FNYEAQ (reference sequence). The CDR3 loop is CASSYEVRLAGFSNTGELFF. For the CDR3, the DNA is TGTGCCAGCAGCTACGAAGTGCGACTAGCGGGTTTCTCGAACACCGGGGAGCTGTTTTTT. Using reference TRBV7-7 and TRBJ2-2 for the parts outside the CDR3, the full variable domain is GAGVSQSPRYKVTKRGQDVTLRCDPISSHATLYWYQQALGQGPEFLTYFNYEAQPDKSGLPSDRFSAERPEGSISTLTIQRTEQRDSAMYRCASSYEVRLAGFSNTGELFFGEGSRLTVL.

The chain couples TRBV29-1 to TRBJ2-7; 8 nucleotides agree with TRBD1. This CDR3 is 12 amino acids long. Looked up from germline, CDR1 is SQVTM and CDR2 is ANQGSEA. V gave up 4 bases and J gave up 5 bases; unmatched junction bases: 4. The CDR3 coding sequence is TGCAGCGTTGTTACAGGGGGGAACGAGCAGTACTTC. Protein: CSVVTGGNEQYF.

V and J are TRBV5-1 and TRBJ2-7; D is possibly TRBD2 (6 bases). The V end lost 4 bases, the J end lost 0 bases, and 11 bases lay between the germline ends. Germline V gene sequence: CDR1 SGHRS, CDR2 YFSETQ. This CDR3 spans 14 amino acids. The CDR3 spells CASSPPGLSYEQYF. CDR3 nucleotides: TGCGCCAGCAGCCCGCCGGGACTCTCCTACGAGCAGTACTTC.

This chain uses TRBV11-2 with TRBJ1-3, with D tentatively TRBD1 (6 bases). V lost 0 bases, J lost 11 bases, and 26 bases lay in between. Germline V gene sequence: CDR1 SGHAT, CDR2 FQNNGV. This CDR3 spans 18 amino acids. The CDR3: CASSLDRSKQGLGSPIYF. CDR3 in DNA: TGTGCCAGCAGCTTAGATCGAAGTAAACAGGGCCTCGGCAGCCCCATATATTTT.

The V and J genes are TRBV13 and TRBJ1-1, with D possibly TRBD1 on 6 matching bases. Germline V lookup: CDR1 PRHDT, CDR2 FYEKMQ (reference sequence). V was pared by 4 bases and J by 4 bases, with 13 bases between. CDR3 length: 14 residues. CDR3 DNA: TGTGCCAGCAGCTCGACGTGGACAGCCACTGAAGCTTTCTTT. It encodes CASSSTWTATEAFF. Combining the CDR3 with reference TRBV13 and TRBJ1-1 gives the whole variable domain AAGVIQSPRHLIKEKRETATLKCYPIPRHDTVYWYQQGPGQDPQFLISFYEKMQSDKGSIPDRFSAQQFSDYHSELNMSSLELGDSALYFCASSSTWTATEAFFGQGTRLTVV.

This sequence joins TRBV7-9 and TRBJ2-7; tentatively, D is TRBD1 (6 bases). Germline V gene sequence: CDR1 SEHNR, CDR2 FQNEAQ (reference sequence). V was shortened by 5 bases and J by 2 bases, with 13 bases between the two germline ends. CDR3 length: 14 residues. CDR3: CASSPRGGTYEQYF. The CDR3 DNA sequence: TGTGCCAGCAGCCCCCGAGGGGGAACCTACGAGCAGTACTTC.

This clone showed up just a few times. The CDR3 coding sequence is TGTGCCTGGAGTGTCGCCAGGGTAGGAGGAAACACCATATATTTT. Translation gives CAWSVARVGGNTIYF. The rearrangement uses TRBV30 and TRBJ1-3; tentative D call: TRBD1 (5 bases). CDR1 GTSNPN and CDR2 SVGIG come from the germline V gene (reference sequence). Trimming left V 0 bases short and J 4 bases short, with 13 bases between. CDR3 length equals 15 residues.

CDR3 DNA: TGCGCCAGCAGCTTGGCCGAATACAGCACCTACGAGCAGTACTTC. This translates into CASSLAEYSTYEQYF. The genes are TRBV5-1 and TRBJ2-7; no clear D gene. The CDR3 contains 15 residues. Trimming shortened V by 0 bases and J by 2 bases, and 12 bases separated the two germline ends. Germline CDR1 reads SGHRS; CDR2 reads YFSETQ.

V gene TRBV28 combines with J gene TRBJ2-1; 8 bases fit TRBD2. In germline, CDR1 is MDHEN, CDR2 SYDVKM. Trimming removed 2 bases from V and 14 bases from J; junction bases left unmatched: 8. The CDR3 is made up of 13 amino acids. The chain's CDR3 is CASSLNSGMIEFF. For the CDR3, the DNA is TGTGCCAGCAGTTTAAATAGCGGGATGATCGAGTTCTTC.

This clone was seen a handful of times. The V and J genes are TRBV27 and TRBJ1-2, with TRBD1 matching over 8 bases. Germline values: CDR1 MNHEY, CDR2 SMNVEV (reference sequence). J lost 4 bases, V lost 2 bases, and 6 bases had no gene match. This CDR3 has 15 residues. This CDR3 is CASSLLQGAFYGYTF. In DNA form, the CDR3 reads TGTGCCAGCAGTTTACTGCAGGGGGCGTTCTATGGCTACACCTTC.

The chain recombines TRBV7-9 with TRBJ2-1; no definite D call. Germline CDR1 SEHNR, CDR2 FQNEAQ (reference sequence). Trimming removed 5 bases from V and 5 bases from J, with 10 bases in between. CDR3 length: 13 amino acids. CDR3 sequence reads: CASSTRIDNEQFF. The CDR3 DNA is TGTGCCAGCAGCACGCGGATTGACAATGAGCAGTTCTTC. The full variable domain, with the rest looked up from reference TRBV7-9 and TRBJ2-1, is DTGVSQNPRHKITKRGQNVTFRCDPISEHNRLYWYRQTLGQGPEFLTYFQNEAQLEKSRLLSDRFSAERPKGSFSTLEIQRTEQGDSAMYLCASSTRIDNEQFFGPGTRLTVL.

CDR3 DNA sequence: TGTGCCAGCAGCCCACTCGGGGGTAAACAGGGGGCGGTGGATGAAGCTTTCTTT. It is translated as CASSPLGGKQGAVDEAFF. The rearrangement links TRBV28 to TRBJ1-1; 9 bases map to TRBD1. The CDR3 has 18 residues. Per the germline V gene, CDR1 is MDHEN and CDR2 is SYDVKM. V shed 6 bases, J shed 7 bases, and the junction held 21 bases outside the gene matches.

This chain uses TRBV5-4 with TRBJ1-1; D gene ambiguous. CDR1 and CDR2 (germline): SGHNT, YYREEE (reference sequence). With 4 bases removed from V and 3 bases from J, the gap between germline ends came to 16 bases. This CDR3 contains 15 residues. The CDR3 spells CASSLKNWRDTEAFF. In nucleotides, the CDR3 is TGTGCCAGCAGCCTGAAAAATTGGAGGGACACTGAAGCTTTCTTT.

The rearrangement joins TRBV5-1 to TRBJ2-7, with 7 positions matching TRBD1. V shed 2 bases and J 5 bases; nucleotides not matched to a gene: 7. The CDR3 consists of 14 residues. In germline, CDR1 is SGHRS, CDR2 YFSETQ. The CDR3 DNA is TGCGCCAGCAGCTTATTAGGGGGCGGCGACGAGCAGTACTTC. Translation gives CASSLLGGGDEQYF.

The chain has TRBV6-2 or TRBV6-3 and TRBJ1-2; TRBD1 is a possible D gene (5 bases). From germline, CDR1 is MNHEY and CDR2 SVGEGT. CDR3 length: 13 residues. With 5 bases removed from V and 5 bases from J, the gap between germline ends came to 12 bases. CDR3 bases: TGTGCCAGCAGTCCGGGACTGAATTATGGCTACACCTTC. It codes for CASSPGLNYGYTF.

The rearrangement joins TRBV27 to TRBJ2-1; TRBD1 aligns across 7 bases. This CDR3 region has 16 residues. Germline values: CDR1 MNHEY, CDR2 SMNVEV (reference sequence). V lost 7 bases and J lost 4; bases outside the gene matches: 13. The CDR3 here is CASIQTTGTVYNEQFF. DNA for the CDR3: TGTGCCAGCATCCAAACCACCGGGACAGTATACAATGAGCAGTTCTTC.

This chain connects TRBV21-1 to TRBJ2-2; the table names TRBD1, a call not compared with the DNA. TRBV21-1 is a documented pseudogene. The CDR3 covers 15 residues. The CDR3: CASSKEGHLTGELFF. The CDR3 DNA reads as TGTGCCAGCAGCAAAGAGGGACACCTCACCGGGGAGCTGTTTTTT.

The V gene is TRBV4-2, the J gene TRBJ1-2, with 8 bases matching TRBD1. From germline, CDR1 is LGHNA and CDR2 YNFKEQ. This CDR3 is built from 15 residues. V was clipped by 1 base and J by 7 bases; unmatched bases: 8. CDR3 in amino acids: CASSQGGQGSGGYTF. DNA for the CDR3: TGTGCCAGCAGCCAAGGAGGACAGGGTTCCGGTGGCTACACCTTC.